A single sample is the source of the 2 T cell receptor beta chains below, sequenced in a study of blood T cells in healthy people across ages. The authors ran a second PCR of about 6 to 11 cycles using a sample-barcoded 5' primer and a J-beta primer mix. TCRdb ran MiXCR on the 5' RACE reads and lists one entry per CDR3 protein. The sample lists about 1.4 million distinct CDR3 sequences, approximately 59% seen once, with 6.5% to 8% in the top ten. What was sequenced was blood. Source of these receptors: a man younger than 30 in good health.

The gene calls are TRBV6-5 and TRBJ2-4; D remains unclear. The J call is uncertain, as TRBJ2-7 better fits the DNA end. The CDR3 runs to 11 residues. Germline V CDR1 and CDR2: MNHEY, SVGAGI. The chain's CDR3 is CASSSDCEQYF. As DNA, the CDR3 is TGTGCCAGCAGTTCAGACTGCGAGCAGTACTTC.

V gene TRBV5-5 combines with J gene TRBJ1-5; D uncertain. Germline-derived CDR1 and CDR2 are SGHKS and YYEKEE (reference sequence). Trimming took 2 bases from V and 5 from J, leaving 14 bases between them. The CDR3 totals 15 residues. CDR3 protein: CASSFSPGGDQPQHF. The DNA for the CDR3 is TGTGCCAGCAGCTTCTCTCCCGGAGGTGATCAGCCCCAGCATTTT.